Listed below are T cell receptor beta chains from one sample, sequenced in a study of beta chain features in type 1 diabetes. Only in-frame clones appear in the TCRdb table, and some are missing; sequencing was by immunoSEQ multiplex PCR. The table includes 350,000 to 400,000 clones, over 9.5% detected once. Sequencing input: naive CD4+ T cells from blood. The receptors were sampled from a woman younger than 35 with type 1 diabetes. The CDR3 runs from the conserved cysteine through the conserved F or W. A D gene is named only where the DNA matches it firmly. Where a row states a size, it is once, few, many or the class of an expanded clone; other rows omit it.

j_call,v_call,d_call,clone_size,cdr3_aa,cdr3_nt
TRBJ2-2,TRBV30,NA,NA,CAWPPNRGTGGELFF,TGTGCCTGGCCCCCGAACCGGGGGACGGGCGGGGAGCTGTTTTTT
TRBJ2-2,TRBV2,NA,NA,CASSVESTINTGELFF,TGTGCCAGCAGTGTAGAATCGACTATTAACACCGGGGAGCTGTTTTTT
TRBJ1-5,TRBV30,TRBD1,few,CAWKTQGAVGQPQHF,TGTGCCTGGAAGACCCAGGGGGCGGTGGGACAGCCCCAGCATTTT
TRBJ1-2,TRBV4-3,NA,NA,CASSQRLNVRQVYGYTF,TGCGCCAGCAGCCAACGATTGAATGTAAGACAAGTCTATGGCTACACCTTC
TRBJ1-2,TRBV30,NA,NA,CAWSVLGGAGYGYTF,TGTGCCTGGAGTGTACTGGGAGGGGCTGGCTATGGCTACACCTTC
TRBJ2-7,TRBV30,NA,few,CAGGGQILSEQYF,TGTGCCGGCGGGGGACAAATTCTCAGCGAGCAGTACTTC
TRBJ2-7,TRBV5-1,NA,few,CASSSRQGSFEQYF,TGCGCCAGCAGCTCCCGTCAGGGGTCCTTCGAGCAGTACTTC
TRBJ2-4,TRBV7-9,NA,few,CASSRVQAKNIQYF,TGTGCCAGCAGCCGTGTACAGGCCAAAAACATTCAGTACTTC
TRBJ1-4,TRBV7-9,TRBD1,NA,CASSSGQGTNEKLFF,TGTGCCAGCAGCTCCGGACAGGGAACTAATGAAAAACTGTTTTTT
TRBJ2-3,TRBV4-1,NA,NA,CASSQDEDTQYF,TGCGCCAGCAGCCAAGATGAGGATACGCAGTATTTT
TRBJ1-1,TRBV30,NA,few,CAWKGGVRTEAFF,TGTGCCTGGAAAGGGGGGGTTCGGACTGAAGCTTTCTTT
TRBJ1-4,TRBV12-5,NA,NA,CASGLGLRVGGEKLFF,TGTGCTAGTGGTTTGGGCCTACGGGTCGGAGGTGAAAAACTGTTTTTT
TRBJ2-3,TRBV7-7,TRBD2,NA,CASSPLAGGRTDTQYF,TGTGCCAGCAGCCCTTTAGCGGGGGGGCGGACAGATACGCAGTATTTT
TRBJ2-3,TRBV19,TRBD2,few,CASSIAGGSTSGSWADTQYF,TGTGCCAGTAGTATTGCCGGGGGGTCTACTAGCGGGAGTTGGGCAGATACGCAGTATTTT
TRBJ2-3,TRBV7-9,TRBD2,few,CASSLVSGGPRQYF,TGTGCCAGCAGCCTCGTGTCGGGGGGACCCCGCCAGTATTTT
TRBJ2-5,TRBV19,NA,NA,CASGTGDVETQYF,TGTGCCAGTGGAACGGGAGACGTCGAGACCCAGTACTTC
TRBJ2-7,TRBV28,NA,NA,CASRSTATYEQYF,TGTGCCAGCAGGAGCACTGCTACCTACGAGCAGTACTTC
TRBJ2-1,TRBV5-4,NA,NA,CASSDLGLDSYNEQFF,TGTGCCAGCAGTGACTTAGGACTTGACTCCTACAATGAGCAGTTCTTC
TRBJ2-7,TRBV7-2,NA,few,CASSLLSYDVSEQYF,TGTGCCAGCAGCTTACTTTCGTACGATGTGAGCGAGCAGTACTTC
TRBJ2-7,TRBV4-1,TRBD2,NA,CASSPGLAGVSSEEQYF,TGCGCCAGCAGCCCGGGACTAGCGGGAGTGTCTTCGGAAGAGCAGTACTTC